Listed below are T cell receptor beta chains from one sample, sequenced in a study of shared clonotypes between healthy human individuals. Data came from immunoSEQ multiplex PCR; TCRdb stores just in-frame clones and leaves some out. The repertoire holds about 2,100,000 clones, with 93% as singletons. The sequencing input was naive CD8+ T cells from PBMCs. These TCRs come from a man between 18 and 35 years old in good health. Some clones in this sample may be carry-over from other donors' samples. CDR3s include the opening cysteine and the closing phenylalanine or tryptophan. The D gene is left open where the match is weak. Expanded clones are given a class, and other clones once, few, many or no size at all.

CDR3 protein	CDR3 DNA	D gene	V gene	J gene	clone size
CASSFRDRATEQFF	TGTGCCAGCAGCTTCCGGGACAGGGCAACTGAGCAGTTCTTC	TRBD1	TRBV27	TRBJ2-1	NA
CASSSRTGQQETQYF	TGTGCCAGCAGTTCTCGGACCGGACAGCAAGAGACCCAGTACTTC	NA	TRBV27	TRBJ2-5	NA
CASSPSSAGETQYF	TGTGCCAGCAGCCCCTCTAGTGCGGGAGAGACCCAGTACTTC	NA	TRBV7-9	TRBJ2-5	NA
CASSQVAGGPVDEQFF	TGTGCCAGCAGCCAAGTGGCGGGAGGGCCAGTCGATGAGCAGTTCTTC	TRBD2	TRBV4-2	TRBJ2-1	NA
CAWSVEPTLWDYGYTF	TGTGCCTGGAGTGTGGAACCTACACTTTGGGACTATGGCTACACCTTC	NA	TRBV30	TRBJ1-2	few
CASSPGRSNTDTQYF	TGCGCCAGCAGCCCCGGACGGAGTAATACAGATACGCAGTATTTT	NA	TRBV5-1	TRBJ2-3	NA
CASSLQGMNTEAFF	TGTGCCAGCAGTTTACAGGGGATGAACACTGAAGCTTTCTTT	NA	TRBV27	TRBJ1-1	NA
CATSGSGGTADTQYF	TGTGCCACCAGCGGGTCGGGCGGGACGGCGGATACGCAGTATTTT	NA	TRBV15	TRBJ2-3	NA
CASTHGTSGSLEQFF	TGCGCCAGCACCCACGGGACTAGCGGGAGTCTAGAGCAGTTCTTC	TRBD2	TRBV5-1	TRBJ2-1	NA
CASSQERGLAGGPWDNEQFF	TGCGCCAGCAGCCAAGAGCGGGGACTAGCGGGAGGGCCTTGGGACAATGAGCAGTTCTTC	TRBD2	TRBV4-3	TRBJ2-1	NA
CASSAGGSTDTQYF	TGTGCCAGCTCAGCGGGGGGGAGCACAGATACGCAGTATTTT	TRBD2	TRBV6-5	TRBJ2-3	NA
CASSFSQVLNEQFF	TGTGCCAGCAGTTTCAGTCAGGTACTCAATGAGCAGTTCTTC	NA	TRBV28	TRBJ2-1	NA
CASSLGWSDTQYF	TGTGCCAGCAGTTTAGGTTGGTCAGATACGCAGTATTTT	NA	TRBV27	TRBJ2-3	NA
CASSLEGRQGYMNTEAFF	TGTGCCAGCAGCTTAGAGGGCCGACAGGGCTATATGAACACTGAAGCTTTCTTT	TRBD1	TRBV7-2	TRBJ1-1	NA
CASSVDGSADEQYF	TGTGCCAGCAGCGTAGATGGCTCCGCGGACGAGCAGTACTTC	NA	TRBV9	TRBJ2-7	once
CASTPGGGDFYNEQFF	TGTGCCAGCACCCCGGGGGGAGGGGATTTCTACAATGAGCAGTTCTTC	TRBD2	TRBV28	TRBJ2-1	NA
CASSVGRVGLDNEQFF	TGTGCCAGCAGCGTCGGGCGGGTGGGCTTAGACAATGAGCAGTTCTTC	NA	TRBV7-3	TRBJ2-1	NA
CASSVGLAVTDTQYF	TGCGCCAGCAGCGTGGGACTAGCCGTCACAGATACGCAGTATTTT	TRBD2	TRBV5-1	TRBJ2-3	NA